This TCR beta chain was profiled in a study of molecular identifiers for immune sequencing clone quantification. TCRdb reprocessed the PCR reads via MiXCR and lists one record per CDR3 protein. The sample records about half a million distinct CDR3 sequences, less than 30% being singletons. CDR3 length: 17 amino acids. V lost 3 bases, J lost 2 bases, and 17 bases lay in between. General study findings and limits: Under 1% of molecules in naive cells, but over 98% of effector molecules, belonged to clones above 20 RNA copies.

Concerning this clonotype itself: Its antigen is unidentified.

Sorted cell numbers of roughly 19,000 to 1,000,000, with 10%, 30% or 50% RNA, served as input for naive CD8 libraries. The rearrangement joins TRBV12-3 or TRBV12-4 to TRBJ1-5; weak D call: TRBD1 (5 bases). Input material: naive CD8+ T cells from blood, with Jurkat cell RNA spiked in. This sample's subset: FACS-sorted CD8+CD4-CCR7+CD45RA+ naive T cells. This sequence was found in a human donor in good health. Some libraries in this study had Jurkat cell RNA spiked in. The CDR3 sequence is CASSFGLRGIRNQPQHF. The CDR3 DNA reads as TGTGCCAGCAGTTTCGGGTTGAGGGGAATCCGCAATCAGCCCCAGCATTTT.